These T cell receptor beta chains were read from a single sample in a study of blood T cell repertoires in COVID-19. This table comes from immunoSEQ multiplex PCR, and its TCRdb copy is limited to in-frame clones, with some not included. This repertoire shows approximately 150,000 clones, approximately 85% found once; its top ten account for around 10%. Sequenced input: peripheral blood. The receptors here all came from a man between 60 and 75 years old with active or convalescent COVID-19. Both conserved end residues are part of each CDR3. A D gene is named only where the DNA matches it firmly. A row's size may be missing; if present it is once, few, many or a size class.

d_gene: -; abundance: -; v_gene: TRBV6-5; j_gene: TRBJ1-1; CDR3aa: CASSFSRGLTEAFF; CDR3nt: TGTGCCAGCAGTTTTAGTAGGGGTCTCACTGAAGCTTTCTTT
d_gene: -; abundance: -; v_gene: TRBV5-1; j_gene: TRBJ2-2; CDR3aa: CASSLDGANTGELFF; CDR3nt: TGCGCCAGCAGCTTGGACGGGGCGAACACCGGGGAGCTGTTTTTT
d_gene: TRBD2; abundance: -; v_gene: TRBV6-4; j_gene: TRBJ2-2; CDR3aa: CASSDSAYPPSGGGIGELFF; CDR3nt: TGTGCCAGCAGTGACTCTGCTTACCCGCCTAGCGGGGGGGGGATCGGGGAGCTGTTTTTT
d_gene: -; abundance: -; v_gene: TRBV5-1; j_gene: TRBJ1-1; CDR3aa: CASSLDPAGSNTEAFF; CDR3nt: TGCGCCAGCAGCTTGGATCCTGCGGGGAGTAACACTGAAGCTTTCTTT
d_gene: TRBD1; abundance: -; v_gene: TRBV10-1; j_gene: TRBJ2-7; CDR3aa: CASSGRTGGPYEQYF; CDR3nt: TGCGCCAGCAGTGGTCGGACAGGGGGGCCCTACGAGCAGTACTTC
d_gene: TRBD2; abundance: few; v_gene: TRBV9; j_gene: TRBJ2-7; CDR3aa: CASSVESSGRLYEQYF; CDR3nt: TGTGCCAGCAGCGTAGAGAGTAGCGGGAGGTTGTACGAGCAGTACTTC
d_gene: TRBD1; abundance: once; v_gene: TRBV19; j_gene: TRBJ2-3; CDR3aa: CASSNVRGLGDTQYF; CDR3nt: TGTGCCAGTAGCAACGTTAGGGGGCTGGGAGATACGCAGTATTTT
d_gene: -; abundance: -; v_gene: TRBV18; j_gene: TRBJ1-1; CDR3aa: CASLVSPNTEAFF; CDR3nt: TGTGCCAGCTTGGTGAGTCCGAACACTGAAGCTTTCTTT
d_gene: TRBD2; abundance: -; v_gene: TRBV28; j_gene: TRBJ2-7; CDR3aa: CASSPSGLQRETYEQYF; CDR3nt: TGTGCCAGCAGTCCATCTGGTCTCCAGCGGGAGACCTACGAGCAGTACTTC
d_gene: -; abundance: -; v_gene: TRBV20-1; j_gene: TRBJ1-2; CDR3aa: CSAPGDYGYTF; CDR3nt: TGCAGTGCGCCCGGGGACTATGGCTACACCTTC
d_gene: TRBD1; abundance: -; v_gene: TRBV18; j_gene: TRBJ2-5; CDR3aa: CASSPLLQGDETQYF; CDR3nt: TGTGCCAGCTCACCCTTGCTCCAGGGGGACGAGACCCAGTACTTC
d_gene: TRBD2; abundance: -; v_gene: TRBV6-5; j_gene: TRBJ2-2; CDR3aa: CASRKTGGDTGELFF; CDR3nt: TGTGCCAGCAGAAAAACGGGGGGGGACACCGGGGAGCTGTTTTTT
d_gene: TRBD1; abundance: -; v_gene: TRBV28; j_gene: TRBJ1-4; CDR3aa: CASRNLGGQGREKLFF; CDR3nt: TGTGCCAGCAGGAATTTAGGGGGCCAAGGGCGGGAAAAACTGTTTTTT
d_gene: -; abundance: -; v_gene: TRBV4-1; j_gene: TRBJ1-4; CDR3aa: CASSQGSSATNEKLFF; CDR3nt: TGCGCCAGCAGCCAAGGATCCAGTGCAACTAATGAAAAACTGTTTTTT
d_gene: TRBD1; abundance: few; v_gene: TRBV5-1; j_gene: TRBJ1-1; CDR3aa: CASSPRGTGEGEAFF; CDR3nt: TGCGCCAGCAGCCCCCGCGGGACAGGGGAAGGTGAAGCTTTCTTT
d_gene: -; abundance: -; v_gene: TRBV18; j_gene: TRBJ2-5; CDR3aa: CASSPPSSRETQYF; CDR3nt: TGTGCCAGCTCACCACCGTCCTCCCGAGAGACCCAGTACTTC
d_gene: -; abundance: -; v_gene: TRBV7-3; j_gene: TRBJ1-2; CDR3aa: CASSPQGGLYGYTF; CDR3nt: TGTGCCAGCAGCCCCCAGGGTGGTCTCTATGGCTACACCTTC
d_gene: -; abundance: -; v_gene: TRBV5-1; j_gene: TRBJ1-1; CDR3aa: CASSTDKEAFF; CDR3nt: TGCGCCAGCAGCACAGACAAGGAAGCTTTCTTT
d_gene: -; abundance: -; v_gene: TRBV12-3/TRBV12-4; j_gene: TRBJ2-3; CDR3aa: CASSLRGDTQYF; CDR3nt: TGTGCCAGCAGCCTCCGGGGGGATACGCAGTATTTT
d_gene: -; abundance: -; v_gene: TRBV6-6; j_gene: TRBJ1-6; CDR3aa: CASSNLGSNSPLHF; CDR3nt: TGTGCCAGCAGTAACCTAGGGAGTAATTCACCCCTCCACTTT
d_gene: -; abundance: -; v_gene: TRBV2; j_gene: TRBJ1-4; CDR3aa: CASSRVAANEKLFF; CDR3nt: TGTGCCAGCAGCAGGGTTGCGGCTAATGAAAAACTGTTTTTT
d_gene: TRBD1; abundance: -; v_gene: TRBV5-6; j_gene: TRBJ1-2; CDR3aa: CASSSGQGAYGYTF; CDR3nt: TGTGCCAGCAGCTCAGGACAGGGGGCATATGGCTACACCTTC
d_gene: TRBD1; abundance: -; v_gene: TRBV13; j_gene: TRBJ1-5; CDR3aa: CASSLRTGGSQPQHF; CDR3nt: TGTGCCAGCAGCTTGCGGACAGGGGGCTCTCAGCCCCAGCATTTT
d_gene: -; abundance: -; v_gene: TRBV18; j_gene: TRBJ2-7; CDR3aa: CASSLSGIAYEQYF; CDR3nt: TGTGCCAGCTCACTCAGCGGAATTGCCTACGAGCAGTACTTC
d_gene: -; abundance: few; v_gene: TRBV6-5; j_gene: TRBJ2-1; CDR3aa: CASSGTGLSYNEQFF; CDR3nt: TGTGCCAGCAGCGGGACTGGTCTCTCCTACAATGAGCAGTTCTTC
d_gene: TRBD1; abundance: -; v_gene: TRBV12-3/TRBV12-4; j_gene: TRBJ1-2; CDR3aa: CASRQGADGYTF; CDR3nt: TGTGCCAGCAGGCAGGGGGCGGATGGCTACACCTTC
d_gene: -; abundance: -; v_gene: TRBV3-1/TRBV3-2; j_gene: TRBJ1-4; CDR3aa: CASSQGGSDNEKLFF; CDR3nt: TGTGCCAGCAGCCAAGGGGGCAGCGACAATGAAAAACTGTTTTTT
d_gene: TRBD1; abundance: few; v_gene: TRBV15; j_gene: TRBJ1-5; CDR3aa: CATSSRGQGGQPQHF; CDR3nt: TGTGCCACCAGCTCACGAGGGCAGGGGGGCCAGCCCCAGCATTTT
d_gene: TRBD1; abundance: -; v_gene: TRBV28; j_gene: TRBJ1-2; CDR3aa: CASSTHSTGVGGYTF; CDR3nt: TGTGCCAGCAGTACCCATTCAACAGGGGTTGGAGGCTACACCTTC
d_gene: TRBD1; abundance: -; v_gene: TRBV5-6; j_gene: TRBJ1-1; CDR3aa: CASSWGQGGNTEAFF; CDR3nt: TGTGCCAGCAGCTGGGGACAGGGAGGCAACACTGAAGCTTTCTTT
d_gene: TRBD1; abundance: -; v_gene: TRBV2; j_gene: TRBJ2-3; CDR3aa: CASGRLRQGFPTDTQYF; CDR3nt: TGTGCCAGCGGACGGTTAAGACAGGGATTCCCCACAGATACGCAGTATTTT
d_gene: TRBD2; abundance: once; v_gene: TRBV6-4; j_gene: TRBJ2-1; CDR3aa: CASSDSSPGLARFSPSYNEQFF; CDR3nt: TGTGCCAGCAGTGACTCGAGCCCGGGACTAGCGCGTTTTTCCCCCTCCTACAATGAGCAGTTCTTC
d_gene: TRBD1; abundance: -; v_gene: TRBV7-2; j_gene: TRBJ2-7; CDR3aa: CASTPPGQGAYSYEQYF; CDR3nt: TGTGCCAGCACCCCTCCGGGACAGGGCGCATACTCCTACGAGCAGTACTTC
d_gene: TRBD1; abundance: -; v_gene: TRBV29-1; j_gene: TRBJ2-7; CDR3aa: CSVGQGDSTYEQYF; CDR3nt: TGCAGCGTTGGACAGGGGGATAGCACCTACGAGCAGTACTTC
d_gene: -; abundance: -; v_gene: TRBV7-9; j_gene: TRBJ2-7; CDR3aa: CASSVGGSSYEQYF; CDR3nt: TGTGCCAGCAGCGTAGGAGGGAGCTCCTACGAGCAGTACTTC
d_gene: -; abundance: once; v_gene: TRBV28; j_gene: TRBJ2-4; CDR3aa: CASSLPSRPDIQYF; CDR3nt: TGTGCCAGCAGCCTCCCCTCCCGCCCGGACATTCAGTACTTC
d_gene: -; abundance: -; v_gene: TRBV10-1; j_gene: TRBJ2-1; CDR3aa: CASSEERVREDNEQFF; CDR3nt: TGCGCCAGCAGTGAGGAGAGGGTACGCGAGGACAATGAGCAGTTCTTC
d_gene: TRBD2; abundance: -; v_gene: TRBV5-1; j_gene: TRBJ2-7; CDR3aa: CASRGLANYEQYF; CDR3nt: TGCGCCAGCAGAGGACTAGCCAACTACGAGCAGTACTTC
d_gene: TRBD2; abundance: -; v_gene: TRBV11-2; j_gene: TRBJ2-1; CDR3aa: CASSFSVGTGGDNEQFF; CDR3nt: TGTGCCAGCAGCTTTAGCGTGGGAACGGGAGGGGACAATGAGCAGTTCTTC
d_gene: -; abundance: once; v_gene: TRBV12-1; j_gene: TRBJ2-1; CDR3aa: CASSPSGRDHNEQFF; CDR3nt: TGTGCCAGCAGTCCTAGCGGGAGGGACCACAATGAGCAGTTCTTC
d_gene: TRBD1; abundance: -; v_gene: TRBV6-5; j_gene: TRBJ1-3; CDR3aa: CASSEGTGVGNTIYF; CDR3nt: TGTGCCAGCAGCGAGGGGACAGGGGTCGGAAACACCATATATTTT
d_gene: TRBD1; abundance: many; v_gene: TRBV5-4; j_gene: TRBJ2-2; CDR3aa: CASSEDRFSNTGELFF; CDR3nt: TGTGCCAGCAGCGAGGACAGGTTCTCGAACACCGGGGAGCTGTTTTTT
d_gene: -; abundance: -; v_gene: TRBV28; j_gene: TRBJ2-2; CDR3aa: CASSTGTPNTGELFF; CDR3nt: TGTGCCAGCAGTACCGGGACACCTAACACCGGGGAGCTGTTTTTT
d_gene: -; abundance: -; v_gene: TRBV27; j_gene: TRBJ1-5; CDR3aa: CASSAHKNQPQHF; CDR3nt: TGTGCCAGCAGTGCCCACAAAAATCAGCCCCAGCATTTT
d_gene: -; abundance: -; v_gene: TRBV19; j_gene: TRBJ1-3; CDR3aa: CASRWRDGGNTIYF; CDR3nt: TGTGCCAGTAGATGGAGGGACGGCGGAAACACCATATATTTT